This T cell receptor beta chain originates from a study of blood T cell repertoires in COVID-19. Here immunoSEQ multiplex PCR was the method, and the copy in TCRdb shows in-frame clones only, minus some. The repertoire consists of about 190,000 clones, with approximately 84% occurring once and the leading ten covering approximately 3%. CDR3 size: 14 residues. Unmatched junction bases numbered 7, after V lost 6 bases and J lost 7 bases. Germline V lookup: CDR1 LGHDT, CDR2 YNNKEL (reference sequence). This clone has just a few counts. V is TRBV3-1 (or the pseudogene TRBV3-2) and J is TRBJ2-2, with TRBD2 matching 8 bases. The clonotype comes from a woman aged 25 to 39 who had recovered from COVID-19. The sample consisted of PBMCs or T cells enriched from blood (not recorded which). CDR3 in amino acids: CASSLWTSHGELFF. The CDR3 nucleotides are TGTGCCAGCAGTCTCTGGACTAGCCACGGGGAGCTGTTTTTT.